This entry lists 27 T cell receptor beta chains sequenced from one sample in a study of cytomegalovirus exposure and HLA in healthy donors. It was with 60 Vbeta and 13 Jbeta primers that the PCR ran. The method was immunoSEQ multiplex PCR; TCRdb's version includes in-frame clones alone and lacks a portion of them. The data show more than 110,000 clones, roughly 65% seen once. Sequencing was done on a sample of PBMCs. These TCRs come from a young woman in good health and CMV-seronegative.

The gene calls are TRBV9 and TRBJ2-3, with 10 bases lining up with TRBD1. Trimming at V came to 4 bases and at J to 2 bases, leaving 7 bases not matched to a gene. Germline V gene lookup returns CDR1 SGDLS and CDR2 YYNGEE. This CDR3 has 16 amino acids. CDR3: CASSPRTGGATDTQYF. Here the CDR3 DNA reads TGTGCCAGCAGCCCCCGGACAGGGGGTGCCACAGATACGCAGTATTTT.

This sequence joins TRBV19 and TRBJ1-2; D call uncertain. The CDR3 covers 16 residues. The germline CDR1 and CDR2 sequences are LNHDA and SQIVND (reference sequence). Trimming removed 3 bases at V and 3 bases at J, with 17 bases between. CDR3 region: CASSILGGSSDYGYTF. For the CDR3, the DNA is TGTGCCAGTAGTATTCTGGGAGGCTCCTCTGACTATGGCTACACCTTC.

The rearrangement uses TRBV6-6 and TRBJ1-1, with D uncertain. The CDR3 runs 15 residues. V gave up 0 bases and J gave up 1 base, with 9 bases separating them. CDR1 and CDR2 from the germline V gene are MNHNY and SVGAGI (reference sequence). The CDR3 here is CASSYSGRGNTEAFF. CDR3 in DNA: TGTGCCAGCAGTTACTCGGGCCGGGGGAACACTGAAGCTTTCTTT.

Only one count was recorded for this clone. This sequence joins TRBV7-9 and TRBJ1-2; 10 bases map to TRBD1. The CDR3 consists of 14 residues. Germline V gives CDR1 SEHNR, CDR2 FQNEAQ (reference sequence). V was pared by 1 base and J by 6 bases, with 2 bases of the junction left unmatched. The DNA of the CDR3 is TGTGCCAGCAGCTTAGGGGACAGGGGTGATGGCTACACCTTC. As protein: CASSLGDRGDGYTF.

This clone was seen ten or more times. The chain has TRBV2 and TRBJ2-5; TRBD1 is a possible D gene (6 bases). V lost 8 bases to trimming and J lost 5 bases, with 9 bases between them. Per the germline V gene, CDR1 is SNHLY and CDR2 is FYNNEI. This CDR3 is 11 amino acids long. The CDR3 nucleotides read TGTGCCAGCCAGGGGTACGAGACCCAGTACTTC. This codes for CASQGYETQYF.

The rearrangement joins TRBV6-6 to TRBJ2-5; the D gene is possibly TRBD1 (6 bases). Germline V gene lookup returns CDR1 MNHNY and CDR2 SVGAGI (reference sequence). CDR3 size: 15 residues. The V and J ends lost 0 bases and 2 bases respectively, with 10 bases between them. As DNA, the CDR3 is TGTGCCAGCAGTTACTCCTGGACAGCGCAAGAGACCCAGTACTTC. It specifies CASSYSWTAQETQYF.

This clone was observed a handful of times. The CDR3 DNA is TGTGCCAGCAGTCAGCAGGGGGAAGCTGGAAACACCATATATTTT. It is translated as CASSQQGEAGNTIYF. V usage is TRBV4-2 and J usage is TRBJ1-3; TRBD1 matches 7 bases. This CDR3 contains 15 residues. Unmatched junction bases numbered 7, after V lost 6 bases and J lost 2 bases. Germline assignment: CDR1 LGHNA and CDR2 YNFKEQ.

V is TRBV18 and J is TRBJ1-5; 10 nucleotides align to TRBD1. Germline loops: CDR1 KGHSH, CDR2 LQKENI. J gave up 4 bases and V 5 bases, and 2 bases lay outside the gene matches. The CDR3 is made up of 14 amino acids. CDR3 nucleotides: TGTGCCAGCTCAGCGGGACAGGGGAATCAGCCCCAGCATTTT. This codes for CASSAGQGNQPQHF.

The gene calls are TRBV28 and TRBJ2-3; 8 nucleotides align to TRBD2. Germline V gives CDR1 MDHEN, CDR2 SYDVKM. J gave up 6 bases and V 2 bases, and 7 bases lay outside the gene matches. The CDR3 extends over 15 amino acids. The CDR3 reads CASSLRRGGVDTQYF. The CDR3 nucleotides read TGTGCCAGCAGTTTACGTCGGGGGGGGGTGGATACGCAGTATTTT.

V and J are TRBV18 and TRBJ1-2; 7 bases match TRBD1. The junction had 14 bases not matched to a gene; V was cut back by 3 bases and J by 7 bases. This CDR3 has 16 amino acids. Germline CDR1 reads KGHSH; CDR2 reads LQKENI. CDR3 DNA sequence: TGTGCCAGCTCACCCAGAGATGGCGGCAGGGGGGCTGGCTACACCTTC. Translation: CASSPRDGGRGAGYTF.

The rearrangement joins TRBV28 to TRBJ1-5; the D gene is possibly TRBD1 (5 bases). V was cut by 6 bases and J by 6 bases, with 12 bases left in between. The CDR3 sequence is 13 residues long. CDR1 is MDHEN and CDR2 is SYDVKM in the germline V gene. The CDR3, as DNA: TGTGCCAGCAGGATCCAGGGAAGTCAGCCCCAGCATTTT. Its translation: CASRIQGSQPQHF.

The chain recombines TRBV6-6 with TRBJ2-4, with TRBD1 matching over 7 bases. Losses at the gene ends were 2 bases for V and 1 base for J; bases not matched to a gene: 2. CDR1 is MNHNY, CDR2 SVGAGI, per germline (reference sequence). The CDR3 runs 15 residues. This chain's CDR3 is CASSYTGAAKNIQYF. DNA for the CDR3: TGTGCCAGCAGTTACACAGGGGCTGCCAAAAACATTCAGTACTTC.

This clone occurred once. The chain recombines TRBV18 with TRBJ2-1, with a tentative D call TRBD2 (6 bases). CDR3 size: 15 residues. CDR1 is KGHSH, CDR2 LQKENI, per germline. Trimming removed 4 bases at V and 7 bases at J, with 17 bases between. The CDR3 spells CASSQISTGDNEQFF. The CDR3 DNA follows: TGTGCCAGCTCACAGATCTCTACGGGGGATAATGAGCAGTTCTTC.

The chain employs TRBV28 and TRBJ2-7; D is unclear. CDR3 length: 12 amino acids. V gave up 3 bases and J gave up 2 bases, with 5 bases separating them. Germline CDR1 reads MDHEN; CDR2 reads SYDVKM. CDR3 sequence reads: CASSFATYEQYF. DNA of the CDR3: TGTGCCAGCAGTTTTGCGACCTACGAGCAGTACTTC.

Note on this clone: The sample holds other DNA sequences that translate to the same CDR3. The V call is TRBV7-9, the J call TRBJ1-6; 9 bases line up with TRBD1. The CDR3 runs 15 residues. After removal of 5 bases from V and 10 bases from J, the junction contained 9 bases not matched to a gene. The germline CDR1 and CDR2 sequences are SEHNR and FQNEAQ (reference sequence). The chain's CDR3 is CASSQQGQGRSPLHF. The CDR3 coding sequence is TGTGCCAGCAGCCAACAGGGACAGGGTCGCTCACCCCTCCACTTT.

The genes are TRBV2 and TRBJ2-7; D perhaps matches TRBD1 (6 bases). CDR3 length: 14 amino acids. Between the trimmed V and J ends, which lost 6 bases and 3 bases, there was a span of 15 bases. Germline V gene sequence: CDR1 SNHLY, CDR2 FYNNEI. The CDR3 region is CASRGTSNDYEQYF. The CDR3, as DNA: TGTGCCAGCAGGGGGACAAGTAACGACTACGAGCAGTACTTC.

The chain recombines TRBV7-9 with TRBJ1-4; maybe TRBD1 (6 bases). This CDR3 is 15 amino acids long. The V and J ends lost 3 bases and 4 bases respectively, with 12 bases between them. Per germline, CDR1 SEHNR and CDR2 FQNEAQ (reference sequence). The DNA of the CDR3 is TGTGCCAGCAGCTTTGACAGGCGATTTAATGAAAAACTGTTTTTT. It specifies CASSFDRRFNEKLFF.

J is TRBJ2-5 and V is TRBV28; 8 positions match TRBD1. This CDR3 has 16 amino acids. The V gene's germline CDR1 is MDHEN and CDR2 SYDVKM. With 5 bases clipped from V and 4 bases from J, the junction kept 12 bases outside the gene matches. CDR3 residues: CASSSRTGKGLETQYF. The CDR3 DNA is TGTGCCAGCAGTAGCCGGACAGGGAAAGGGTTAGAGACCCAGTACTTC.

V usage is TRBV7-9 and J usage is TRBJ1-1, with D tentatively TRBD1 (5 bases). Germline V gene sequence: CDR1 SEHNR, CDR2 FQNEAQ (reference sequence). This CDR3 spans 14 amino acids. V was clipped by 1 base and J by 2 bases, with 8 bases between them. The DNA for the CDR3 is TGTGCCAGCAGCTTAGTAGGGGTTAACACTGAAGCTTTCTTT. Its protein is CASSLVGVNTEAFF.

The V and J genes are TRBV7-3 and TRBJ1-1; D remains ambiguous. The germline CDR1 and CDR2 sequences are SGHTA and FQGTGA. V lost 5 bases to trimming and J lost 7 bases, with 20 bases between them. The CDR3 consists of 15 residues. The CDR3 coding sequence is TGTGCCAGCAGCCGCGTTGCCCTCGCGGAGGGTGAAGCTTTCTTT. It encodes CASSRVALAEGEAFF.

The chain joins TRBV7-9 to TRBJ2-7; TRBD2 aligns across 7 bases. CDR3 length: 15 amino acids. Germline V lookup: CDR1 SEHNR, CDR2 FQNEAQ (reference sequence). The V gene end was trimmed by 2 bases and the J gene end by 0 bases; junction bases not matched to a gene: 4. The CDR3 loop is CASSLFGGGSYEQYF. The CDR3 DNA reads TGTGCCAGCAGCTTATTCGGCGGGGGCTCCTACGAGCAGTACTTC.

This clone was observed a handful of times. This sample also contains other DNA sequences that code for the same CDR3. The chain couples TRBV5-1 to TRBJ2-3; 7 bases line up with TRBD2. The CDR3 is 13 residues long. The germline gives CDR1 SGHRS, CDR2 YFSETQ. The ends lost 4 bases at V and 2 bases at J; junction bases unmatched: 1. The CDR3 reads CASSRDYTDTQYF. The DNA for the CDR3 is TGCGCCAGCAGCCGGGACTACACAGATACGCAGTATTTT.

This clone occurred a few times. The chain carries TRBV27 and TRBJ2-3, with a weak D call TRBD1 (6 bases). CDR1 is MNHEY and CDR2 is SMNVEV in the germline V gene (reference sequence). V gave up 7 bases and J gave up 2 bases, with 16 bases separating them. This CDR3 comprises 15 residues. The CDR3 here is CASTTTGGYTDTQYF. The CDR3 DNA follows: TGTGCCAGCACAACGACAGGAGGTTACACAGATACGCAGTATTTT.

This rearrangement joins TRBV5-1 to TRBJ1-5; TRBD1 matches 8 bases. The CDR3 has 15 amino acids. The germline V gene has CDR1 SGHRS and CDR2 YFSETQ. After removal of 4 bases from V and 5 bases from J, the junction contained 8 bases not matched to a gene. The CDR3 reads CASSEGAGGDQPQHF. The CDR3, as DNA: TGCGCCAGCAGCGAAGGGGCAGGGGGCGATCAGCCCCAGCATTTT.

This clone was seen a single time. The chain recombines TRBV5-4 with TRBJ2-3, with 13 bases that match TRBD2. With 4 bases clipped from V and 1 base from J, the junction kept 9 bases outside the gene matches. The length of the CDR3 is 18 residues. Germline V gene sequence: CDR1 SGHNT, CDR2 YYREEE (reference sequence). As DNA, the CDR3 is TGTGCCAGCAGCGGCTGGACTAGCGGGAGACGGGGCACAGATACGCAGTATTTT. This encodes CASSGWTSGRRGTDTQYF.

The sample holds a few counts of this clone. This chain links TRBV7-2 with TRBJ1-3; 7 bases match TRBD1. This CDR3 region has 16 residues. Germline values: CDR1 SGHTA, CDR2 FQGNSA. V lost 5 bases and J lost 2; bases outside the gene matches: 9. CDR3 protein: CASSAWDRATGNTIYF. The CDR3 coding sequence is TGTGCCAGCAGCGCATGGGACAGAGCTACTGGAAACACCATATATTTT.

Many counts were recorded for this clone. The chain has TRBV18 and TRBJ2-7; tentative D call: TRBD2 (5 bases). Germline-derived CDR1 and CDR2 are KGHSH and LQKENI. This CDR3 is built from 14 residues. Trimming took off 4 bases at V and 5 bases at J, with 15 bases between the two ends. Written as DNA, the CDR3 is TGTGCCAGCTCACAGGCCGGGGAAAGGGACGAGCAGTACTTC. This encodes CASSQAGERDEQYF.